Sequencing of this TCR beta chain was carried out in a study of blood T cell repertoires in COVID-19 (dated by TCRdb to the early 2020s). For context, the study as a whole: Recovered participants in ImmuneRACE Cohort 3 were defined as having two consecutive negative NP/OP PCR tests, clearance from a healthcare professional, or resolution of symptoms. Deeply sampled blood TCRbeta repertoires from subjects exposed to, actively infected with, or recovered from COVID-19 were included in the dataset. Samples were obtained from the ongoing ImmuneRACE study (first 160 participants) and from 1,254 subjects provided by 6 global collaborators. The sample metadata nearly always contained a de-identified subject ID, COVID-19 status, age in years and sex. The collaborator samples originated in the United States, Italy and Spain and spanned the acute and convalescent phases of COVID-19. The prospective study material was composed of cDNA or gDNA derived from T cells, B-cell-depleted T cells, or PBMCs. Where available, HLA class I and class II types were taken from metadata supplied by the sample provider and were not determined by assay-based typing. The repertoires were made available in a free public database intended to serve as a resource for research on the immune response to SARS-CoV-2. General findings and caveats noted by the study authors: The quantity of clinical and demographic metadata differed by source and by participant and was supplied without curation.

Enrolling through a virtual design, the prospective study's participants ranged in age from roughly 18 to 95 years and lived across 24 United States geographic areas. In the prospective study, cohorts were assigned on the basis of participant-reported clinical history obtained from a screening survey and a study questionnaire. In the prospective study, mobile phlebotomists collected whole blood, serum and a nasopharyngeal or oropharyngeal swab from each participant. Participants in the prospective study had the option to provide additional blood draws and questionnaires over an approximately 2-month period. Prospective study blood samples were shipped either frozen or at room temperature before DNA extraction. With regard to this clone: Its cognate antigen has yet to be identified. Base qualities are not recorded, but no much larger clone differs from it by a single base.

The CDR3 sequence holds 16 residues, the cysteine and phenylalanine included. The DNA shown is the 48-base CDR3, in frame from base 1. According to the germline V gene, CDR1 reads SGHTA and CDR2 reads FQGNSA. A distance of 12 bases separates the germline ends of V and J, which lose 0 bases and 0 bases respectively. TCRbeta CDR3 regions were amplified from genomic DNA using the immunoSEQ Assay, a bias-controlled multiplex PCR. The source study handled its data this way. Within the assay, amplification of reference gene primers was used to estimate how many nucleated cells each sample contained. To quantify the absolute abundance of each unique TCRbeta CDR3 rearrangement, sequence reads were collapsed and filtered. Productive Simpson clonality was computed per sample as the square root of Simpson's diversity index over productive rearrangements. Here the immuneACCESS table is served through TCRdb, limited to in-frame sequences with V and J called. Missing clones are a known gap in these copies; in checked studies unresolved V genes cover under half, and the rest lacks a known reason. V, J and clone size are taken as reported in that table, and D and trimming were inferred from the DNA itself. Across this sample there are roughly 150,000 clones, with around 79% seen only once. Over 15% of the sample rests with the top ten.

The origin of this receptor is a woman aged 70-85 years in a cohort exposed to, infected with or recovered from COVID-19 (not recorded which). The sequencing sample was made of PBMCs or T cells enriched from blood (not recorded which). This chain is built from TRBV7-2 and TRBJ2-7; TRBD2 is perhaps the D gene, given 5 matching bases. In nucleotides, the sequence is TGTGCCAGCAGCTTAGCCTCCGGGATCGCCTCCTACGAGCAGTACTTC. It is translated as CASSLASGIASYEQYF.